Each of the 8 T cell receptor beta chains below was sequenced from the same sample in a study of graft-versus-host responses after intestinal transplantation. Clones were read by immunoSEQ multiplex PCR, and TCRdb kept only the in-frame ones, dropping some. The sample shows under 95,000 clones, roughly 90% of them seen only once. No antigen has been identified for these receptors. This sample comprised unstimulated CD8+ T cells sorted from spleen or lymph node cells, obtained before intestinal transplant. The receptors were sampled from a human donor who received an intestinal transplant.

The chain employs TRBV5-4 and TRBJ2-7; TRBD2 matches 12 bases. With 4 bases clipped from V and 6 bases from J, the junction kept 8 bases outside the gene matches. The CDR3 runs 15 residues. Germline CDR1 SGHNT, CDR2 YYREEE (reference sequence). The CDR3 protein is CASSPRLAGVAEQYF. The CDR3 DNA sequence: TGTGCCAGCAGCCCACGACTAGCGGGAGTGGCCGAGCAGTACTTC.

CDR3 sequence (DNA): TGTGCCAGCAGGAAGCGGGGGGTCCCCTCCTACGAGCAGTACTTC. It encodes CASRKRGVPSYEQYF. V and J are TRBV27 and TRBJ2-7; 9 positions agree with TRBD2. The CDR3 has 15 amino acids. The V and J ends lost 6 bases and 0 bases, in that order; junction bases with no gene match: 6. Germline CDR1 and CDR2: MNHEY and SMNVEV (reference sequence).

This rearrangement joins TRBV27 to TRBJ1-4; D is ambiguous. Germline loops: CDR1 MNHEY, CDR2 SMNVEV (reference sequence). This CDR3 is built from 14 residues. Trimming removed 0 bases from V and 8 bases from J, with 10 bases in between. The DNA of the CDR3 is TGTGCCAGCAGTTTATCGGGGAGGGCGGAAAAACTGTTTTTT. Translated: CASSLSGRAEKLFF.

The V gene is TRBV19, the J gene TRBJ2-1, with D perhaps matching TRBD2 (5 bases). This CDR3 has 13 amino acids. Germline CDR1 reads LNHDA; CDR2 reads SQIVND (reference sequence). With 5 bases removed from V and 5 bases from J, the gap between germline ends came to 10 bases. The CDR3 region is CASSVGRDNEQFF. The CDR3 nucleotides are TGTGCCAGTAGTGTCGGGCGGGACAATGAGCAGTTCTTC.

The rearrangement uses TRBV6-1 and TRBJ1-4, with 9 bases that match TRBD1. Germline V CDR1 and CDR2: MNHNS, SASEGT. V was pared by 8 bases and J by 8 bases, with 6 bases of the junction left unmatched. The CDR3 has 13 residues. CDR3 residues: CASQDRGGEKLFF. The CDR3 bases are TGTGCCAGCCAGGACAGGGGAGGAGAAAAACTGTTTTTT.

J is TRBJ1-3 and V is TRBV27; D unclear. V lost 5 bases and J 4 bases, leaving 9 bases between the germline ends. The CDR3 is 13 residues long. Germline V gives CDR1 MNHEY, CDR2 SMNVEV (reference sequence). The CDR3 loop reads CASSKRRGNTIYF. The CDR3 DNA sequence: TGTGCCAGCAGTAAGAGGCGGGGAAACACCATATATTTT.

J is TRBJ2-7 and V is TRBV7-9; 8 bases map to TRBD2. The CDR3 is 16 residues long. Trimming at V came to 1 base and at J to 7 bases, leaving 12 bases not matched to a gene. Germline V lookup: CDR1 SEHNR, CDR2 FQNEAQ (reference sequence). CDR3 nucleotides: TGTGCCAGCAGCTTAGACCAACCGGGAGGGATTTGGGAGCAGTACTTC. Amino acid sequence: CASSLDQPGGIWEQYF.

CDR3 nucleotides: TGTGCCAGCAGCTTCCTGGCCGGGACAGGGACCGGCTACACCTTC. The encoded protein is CASSFLAGTGTGYTF. The chain has TRBV7-4 and TRBJ1-2; 9 bases match TRBD1. Trimming at V came to 3 bases and at J to 8 bases, leaving 10 bases not matched to a gene. This CDR3 is built from 15 residues. Germline V lookup: CDR1 SGHVT, CDR2 SQSDAQ.